This T cell receptor (beta chain) was captured by sequencing in a study of CD8 T cells in Susac syndrome. The authors reverse transcribed about 0.45 to 1 ug RNA with random hexamers. TCRdb analysed the immunoSEQ multiplex PCR reads with MiXCR anew, one entry per CDR3 protein. The sample shows around 150,000 distinct CDR3 sequences, approximately 96% of them seen only once. In contrast to the negatively isolated CD8+ and CD4+ T cells, TEMRA cells were FACS-enriched. Trimming shortened V by 5 bases and J by 7 bases, and 8 bases separated the two germline ends. Germline V gene data show CDR1 as SEHNR and CDR2 as FQNEAQ (reference sequence). The CDR3 consists of 12 residues.

The sequenced sample consisted of CD4+ T cells from PBMCs. The gene calls are TRBV7-9 and TRBJ2-2, with D hard to call. The sequence derives from a human donor with Susac syndrome. The CDR3 nucleotides are TGTGCCAGCAGCATTGATATCGGGGAGCTGTTTTTT. Its protein is CASSIDIGELFF.